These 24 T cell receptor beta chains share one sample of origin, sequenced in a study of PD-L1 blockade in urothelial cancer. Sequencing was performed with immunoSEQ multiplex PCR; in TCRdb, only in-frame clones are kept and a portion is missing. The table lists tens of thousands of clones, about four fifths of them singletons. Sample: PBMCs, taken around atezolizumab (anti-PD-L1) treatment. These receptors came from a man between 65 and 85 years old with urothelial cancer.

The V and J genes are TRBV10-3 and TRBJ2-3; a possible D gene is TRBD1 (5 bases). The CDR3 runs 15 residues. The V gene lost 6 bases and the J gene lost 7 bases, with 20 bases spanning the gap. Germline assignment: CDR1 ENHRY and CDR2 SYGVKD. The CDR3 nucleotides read TGTGCCATCAGCCCGGACACTACGTTTTCTAATACGCAGTATTTT. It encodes CAISPDTTFSNTQYF.

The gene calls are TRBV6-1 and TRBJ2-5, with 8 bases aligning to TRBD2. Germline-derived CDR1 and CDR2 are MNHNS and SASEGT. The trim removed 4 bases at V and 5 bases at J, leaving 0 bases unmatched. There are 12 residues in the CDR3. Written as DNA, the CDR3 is TGTGCCAGCAGTGGACTAGCGGAGACCCAGTACTTC. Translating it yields CASSGLAETQYF.

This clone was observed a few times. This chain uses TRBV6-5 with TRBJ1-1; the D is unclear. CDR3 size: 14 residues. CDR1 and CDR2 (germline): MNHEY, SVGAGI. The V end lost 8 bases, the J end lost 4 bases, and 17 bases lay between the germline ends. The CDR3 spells CASQAGGGPTEAFF. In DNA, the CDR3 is TGTGCCAGCCAAGCAGGAGGCGGTCCCACTGAAGCTTTCTTT.

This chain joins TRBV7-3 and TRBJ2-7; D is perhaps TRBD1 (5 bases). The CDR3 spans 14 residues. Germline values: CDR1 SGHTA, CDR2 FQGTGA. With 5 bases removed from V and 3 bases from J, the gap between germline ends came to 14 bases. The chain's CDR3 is CASSPRARDYEQYF. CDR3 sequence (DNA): TGTGCCAGCAGCCCCCGGGCCAGGGACTACGAGCAGTACTTC.

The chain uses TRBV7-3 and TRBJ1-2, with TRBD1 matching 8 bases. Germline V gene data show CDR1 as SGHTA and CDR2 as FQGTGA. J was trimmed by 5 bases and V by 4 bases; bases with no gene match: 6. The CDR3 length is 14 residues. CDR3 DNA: TGTGCCAGCAGCTCTACAGGGGGTCGGTATGGCTACACCTTC. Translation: CASSSTGGRYGYTF.

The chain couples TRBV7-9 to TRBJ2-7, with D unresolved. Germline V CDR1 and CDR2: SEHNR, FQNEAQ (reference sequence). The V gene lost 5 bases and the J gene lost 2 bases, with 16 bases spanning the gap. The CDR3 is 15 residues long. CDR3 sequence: CASSLGSSHPYEQYF. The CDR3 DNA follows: TGTGCCAGCAGCCTCGGGTCTTCCCACCCCTACGAGCAGTACTTC. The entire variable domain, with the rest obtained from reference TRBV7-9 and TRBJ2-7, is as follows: DTGVSQNPRHKITKRGQNVTFRCDPISEHNRLYWYRQTLGQGPEFLTYFQNEAQLEKSRLLSDRFSAERPKGSFSTLEIQRTEQGDSAMYLCASSLGSSHPYEQYFGPGTRLTVT.

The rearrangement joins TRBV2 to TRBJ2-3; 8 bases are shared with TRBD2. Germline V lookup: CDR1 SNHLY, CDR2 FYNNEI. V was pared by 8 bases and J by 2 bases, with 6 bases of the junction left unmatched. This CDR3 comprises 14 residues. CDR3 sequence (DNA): TGTGCCAGCCAATTAGCGGGGCTCACAGATACGCAGTATTTT. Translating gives CASQLAGLTDTQYF.

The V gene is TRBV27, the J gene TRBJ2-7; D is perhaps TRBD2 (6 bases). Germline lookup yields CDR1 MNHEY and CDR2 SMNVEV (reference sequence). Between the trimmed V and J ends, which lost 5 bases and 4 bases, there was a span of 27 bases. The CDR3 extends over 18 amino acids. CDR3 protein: CASSPSRVAGLPGYEQYF. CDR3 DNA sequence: TGTGCCAGCAGTCCTTCCCGGGTTGCGGGGCTTCCCGGTTACGAGCAGTACTTC.

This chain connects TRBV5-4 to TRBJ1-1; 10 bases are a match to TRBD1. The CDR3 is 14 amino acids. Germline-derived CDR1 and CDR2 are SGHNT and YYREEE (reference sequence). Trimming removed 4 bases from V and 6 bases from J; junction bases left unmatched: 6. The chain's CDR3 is CASSLRDRGPEAFF. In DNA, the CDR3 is TGTGCCAGCAGCCTCCGGGACAGGGGCCCTGAAGCTTTCTTT.

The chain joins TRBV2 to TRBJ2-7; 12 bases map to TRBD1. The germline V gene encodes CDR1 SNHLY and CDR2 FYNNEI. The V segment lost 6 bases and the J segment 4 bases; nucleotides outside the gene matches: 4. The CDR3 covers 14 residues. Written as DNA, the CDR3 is TGTGCCAGCAGAAGGGACAGGGGGCCTTACGAGCAGTACTTC. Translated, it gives CASRRDRGPYEQYF.

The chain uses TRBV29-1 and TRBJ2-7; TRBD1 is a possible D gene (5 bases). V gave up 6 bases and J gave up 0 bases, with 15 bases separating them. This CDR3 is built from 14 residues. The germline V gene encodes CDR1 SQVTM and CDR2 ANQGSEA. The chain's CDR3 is CSVVDSVSSYEQYF. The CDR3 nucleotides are TGCAGCGTAGTCGACAGTGTTAGCTCCTACGAGCAGTACTTC.

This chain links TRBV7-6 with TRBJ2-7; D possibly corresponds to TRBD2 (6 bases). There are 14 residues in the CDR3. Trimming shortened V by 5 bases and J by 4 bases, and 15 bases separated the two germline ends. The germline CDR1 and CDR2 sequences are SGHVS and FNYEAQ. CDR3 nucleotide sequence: TGTGCCAGCAGCCCCGGCGGGATTGAATACGAGCAGTACTTC. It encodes CASSPGGIEYEQYF.

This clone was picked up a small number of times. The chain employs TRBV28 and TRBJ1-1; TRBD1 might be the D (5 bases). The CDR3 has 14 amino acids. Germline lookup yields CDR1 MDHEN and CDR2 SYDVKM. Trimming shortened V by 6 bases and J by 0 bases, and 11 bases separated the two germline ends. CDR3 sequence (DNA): TGTGCCAGCAGCAGGGAGGGACTGAACACTGAAGCTTTCTTT. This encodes CASSREGLNTEAFF.

CDR3: CASSGPSNTIYF. CDR3 sequence (DNA): TGTGCCAGCAGCGGGCCGTCTAACACCATATATTTT. V and J are TRBV11-3 and TRBJ1-3; D remains ambiguous. V lost 5 bases, J lost 7 bases, and 9 bases lay in between. The CDR3 contains 12 residues. Germline CDR1 SGHNT, CDR2 YENEEA.

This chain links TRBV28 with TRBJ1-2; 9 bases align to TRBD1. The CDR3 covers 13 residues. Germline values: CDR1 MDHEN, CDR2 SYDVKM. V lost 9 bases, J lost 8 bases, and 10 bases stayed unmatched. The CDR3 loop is CASKGQGEGGYTF. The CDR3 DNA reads TGTGCCAGTAAGGGACAGGGCGAAGGAGGCTACACCTTC.

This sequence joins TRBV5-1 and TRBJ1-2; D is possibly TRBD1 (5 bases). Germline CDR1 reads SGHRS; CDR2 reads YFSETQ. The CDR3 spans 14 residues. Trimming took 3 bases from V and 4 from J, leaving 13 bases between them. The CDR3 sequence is CASSSQGGSYGYTF. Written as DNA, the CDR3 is TGCGCCAGCAGCTCGCAGGGAGGTAGCTATGGCTACACCTTC.

The CDR3 spells CASSQAPVPPTYEQYF. As DNA, the CDR3 is TGTGCCAGCAGCCAAGCCCCGGTCCCACCAACCTACGAGCAGTACTTC. The genes are TRBV4-2 and TRBJ2-7; no clear D. CDR1 is LGHNA and CDR2 is YNFKEQ in the germline V gene. This CDR3 region has 16 residues. Trimming left V 1 base short and J 2 bases short, with 15 bases between.

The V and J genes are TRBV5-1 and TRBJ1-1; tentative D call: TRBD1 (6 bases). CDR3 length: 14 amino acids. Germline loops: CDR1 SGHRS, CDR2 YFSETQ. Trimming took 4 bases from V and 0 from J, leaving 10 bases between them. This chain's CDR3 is CASSQQGVNTEAFF. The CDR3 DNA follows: TGCGCCAGCAGCCAACAGGGAGTGAACACTGAAGCTTTCTTT. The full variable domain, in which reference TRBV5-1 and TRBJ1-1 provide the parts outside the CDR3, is KAGVTQTPRYLIKTRGQQVTLSCSPISGHRSVSWYQQTPGQGLQFLFEYFSETQRNKGNFPGRFSGRQFSNSRSEMNVSTLELGDSALYLCASSQQGVNTEAFFGQGTRLTVV.

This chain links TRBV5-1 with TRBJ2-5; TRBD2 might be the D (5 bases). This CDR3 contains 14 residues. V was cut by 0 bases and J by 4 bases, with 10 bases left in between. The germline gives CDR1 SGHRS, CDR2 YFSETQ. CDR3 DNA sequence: TGCGCCAGCAGCTTGGGAGGGAATGCAGAGACCCAGTACTTC. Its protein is CASSLGGNAETQYF.

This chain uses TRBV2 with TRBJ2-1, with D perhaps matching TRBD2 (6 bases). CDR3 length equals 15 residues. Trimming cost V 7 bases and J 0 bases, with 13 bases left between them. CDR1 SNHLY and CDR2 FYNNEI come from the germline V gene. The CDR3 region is CASTESGSSYNEQFF. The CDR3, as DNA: TGTGCCAGCACCGAGTCCGGGAGCTCCTACAATGAGCAGTTCTTC.

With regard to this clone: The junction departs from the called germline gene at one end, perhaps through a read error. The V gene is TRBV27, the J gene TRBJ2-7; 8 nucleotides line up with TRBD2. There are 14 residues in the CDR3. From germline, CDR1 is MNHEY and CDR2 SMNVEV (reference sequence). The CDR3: CASTLTSASSEQYF. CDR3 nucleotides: TGTGCCAGCACCCTGACTAGCGCCTCCTCCGAGCAGTACTTC.

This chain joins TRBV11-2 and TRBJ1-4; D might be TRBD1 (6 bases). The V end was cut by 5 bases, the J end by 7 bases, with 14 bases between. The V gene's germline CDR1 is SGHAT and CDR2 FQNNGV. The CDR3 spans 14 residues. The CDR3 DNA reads TGTGCCAGCAGCGCTACAGGGTGGGCTGAAAAACTGTTTTTT. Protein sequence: CASSATGWAEKLFF.

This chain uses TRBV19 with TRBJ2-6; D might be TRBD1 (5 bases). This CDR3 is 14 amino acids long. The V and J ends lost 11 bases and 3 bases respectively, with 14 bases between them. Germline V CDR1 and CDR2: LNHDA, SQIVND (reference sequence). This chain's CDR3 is CAVAQGGGANVLTF. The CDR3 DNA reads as TGTGCCGTCGCCCAGGGTGGTGGGGCCAACGTCCTGACTTTC.

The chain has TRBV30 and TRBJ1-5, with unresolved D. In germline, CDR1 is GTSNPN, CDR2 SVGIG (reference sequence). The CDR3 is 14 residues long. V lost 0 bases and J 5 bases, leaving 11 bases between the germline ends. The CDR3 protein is CAWSVPGDYQPQHF. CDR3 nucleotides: TGTGCCTGGAGTGTACCCGGAGATTATCAGCCCCAGCATTTT.